These 8 T cell receptor beta chains were all obtained from the same sample, sequenced in a study of vaccination effects on CD4 cells after COVID-19. Expansion of antigen-specific CD4+ T cells with viral peptide pools was carried out by the ViraFEST assay before sequencing. Culture lasted roughly 9 days before CD4+ T cell isolation. Of the BNT162b2 and mRNA-1273 vaccines, participants received two doses of one or the other. Only in-frame clones appear in the TCRdb table, and some are missing; sequencing was by immunoSEQ multiplex PCR. Of around 67,000 clones in the sample, approximately 80% were seen once. The antigens for these receptors are not known. The material was CD4+ T cells from PBMCs cultured with HCoV-229E spike peptides, obtained after COVID-19 vaccination. The receptor set was obtained from a human donor who received a COVID-19 vaccine.

This chain uses TRBV24-1 with TRBJ1-5; D unresolved. The CDR3 extends over 14 amino acids. The germline V gene encodes CDR1 KGHDR and CDR2 SFDVKD. V lost 4 bases and J lost 0, with 6 bases in between. The CDR3 nucleotides are TGTGCCACCAGTGAAGGCCTTAGCAATCAGCCCCAGCATTTT. Translation gives CATSEGLSNQPQHF.

The gene calls are TRBV5-3 and TRBJ2-7; no clear D gene. TRBV5-3 is assigned to the ORF class and has an uncertain function. The V gene lost 2 bases and the J gene lost 6 bases, with 15 bases spanning the gap. The CDR3 extends over 14 amino acids. Written as DNA, the CDR3 is TGTGCCAGAAGCTTTAGTCACCGCCTTTGCGAGCAGTACGTC. Translation gives CARSFSHRLCEQYV.

CDR3 DNA: TGTGCCAGCAGCTTGGAGCTAAAGGAGACCCAGTACTTC. Protein sequence: CASSLELKETQYF. The rearrangement links TRBV5-6 to TRBJ2-5; D gene ambiguous. Germline V gene sequence: CDR1 SGHDT, CDR2 YYEEEE. Deletions cut 0 bases from V and 5 bases from J, with 8 bases between. The CDR3 consists of 13 residues.

The table lists this clone with a few counts. The chain employs TRBV9 and TRBJ2-6; TRBD1 might be the D (5 bases). V lost 0 bases to trimming and J lost 3 bases, with 7 bases between them. The CDR3 spans 15 residues. Germline V gene sequence: CDR1 SGDLS, CDR2 YYNGEE. The CDR3 DNA is TGTGCCAGCAGCGTAGCCCAGGGTGGGGCCAACGTCCTGACTTTC. Translated: CASSVAQGGANVLTF. Supplemented by reference TRBV9 and TRBJ2-6, the full variable domain reads DSGVTQTPKHLITATGQRVTLRCSPRSGDLSVYWYQQSLDQGLQFLIQYYNGEERAKGNILERFSAQQFPDLHSELNLSSLELGDSALYFCASSVAQGGANVLTFGAGSRLTVL.

The chain is built from TRBV5-1 and TRBJ1-5; a weak D match, TRBD1 (6 bases). From germline, CDR1 is SGHRS and CDR2 YFSETQ. The germline V and J ends were trimmed by 3 bases and 8 bases, with 18 bases remaining between them. This CDR3 contains 15 residues. The CDR3 DNA sequence: TGCGCCAGCAGCTCATCAACGGGACAAAAGAAGCCCCAGCATTTT. Its protein is CASSSSTGQKKPQHF.

The chain carries TRBV7-2 and TRBJ2-1; either TRBD1 or TRBD2 may fit D (6 bases each). This CDR3 contains 15 residues. The V end lost 1 base, the J end lost 6 bases, and 13 bases lay between the germline ends. Looked up from germline, CDR1 is SGHTA and CDR2 is FQGNSA. CDR3 protein: CASSLVRGRGNEQFF. The CDR3 DNA reads TGTGCCAGCAGCTTAGTTCGGGGGCGGGGCAATGAGCAGTTCTTC.

V gene TRBV4-2 combines with J gene TRBJ2-5; maybe TRBD2 (7 bases). Germline V gene sequence: CDR1 LGHNA, CDR2 YNFKEQ. This CDR3 spans 14 amino acids. Trimming took off 4 bases at V and 2 bases at J, with 11 bases between the two ends. The CDR3 loop is CASSRGGQQETQYF. The CDR3 bases are TGTGCCAGCAGCCGGGGGGGCCAGCAAGAGACCCAGTACTTC.

The rearrangement uses TRBV5-1 and TRBJ1-4; perhaps TRBD1 as D (6 bases). Germline V gene lookup returns CDR1 SGHRS and CDR2 YFSETQ. The germline V and J ends were trimmed by 4 bases and 7 bases, with 14 bases remaining between them. The CDR3 consists of 14 residues. The CDR3 nucleotides are TGCGCCAGCAGCCGAGGGGGGGCGCGTGAAAAACTGTTTTTT. Residues: CASSRGGAREKLFF.